What follows are 11 T cell receptor beta chains derived from one specimen sequenced in a study of shared clonotypes between healthy human individuals. TCRdb's table, derived via immunoSEQ multiplex PCR, lists solely in-frame clones and lacks some. The sample lists around 1.4 million clones; about 98.5% were seen once. The material sequenced was naive CD4+ T cells sorted from blood. As for subset: CD45RA+ positively selected. These receptors originate from a man aged 30 to 45 in good health.

The chain couples TRBV7-2 to TRBJ2-1; 11 bases align to TRBD2. This CDR3 has 16 residues. The V gene's germline CDR1 is SGHTA and CDR2 FQGNSA. V gave up 6 bases and J gave up 7 bases; unmatched junction bases: 11. Here the CDR3 reads CASSQSLAGVVNEQFF. CDR3 bases: TGTGCCAGCAGTCAATCACTAGCGGGAGTGGTGAATGAGCAGTTCTTC. Variable domain in full (rest from reference TRBV7-2 and TRBJ2-1): GAGVSQSPSNKVTEKGKDVELRCDPISGHTALYWYRQSLGQGLEFLIYFQGNSAPDKSGLPSDRFSAERTGGSVSTLTIQRTQQEDSAVYLCASSQSLAGVVNEQFFGPGTRLTVL.

The gene calls are TRBV19 and TRBJ2-1; D is possibly TRBD2 (11 bases). The CDR3 contains 18 residues. Per germline, CDR1 LNHDA and CDR2 SQIVND (reference sequence). Trimming removed 8 bases from V and 3 bases from J, with 26 bases in between. CDR3 region: CASSGQGRLAGFYNEQFF. The CDR3 nucleotides read TGTGCCAGTTCGGGACAGGGGCGACTAGCGGGATTCTACAATGAGCAGTTCTTC.

Note on this clone: The CDR3 does not end in the conserved phenylalanine or tryptophan, so this is likely a read error. The DNA is omitted, as the CDR3 cannot be located on it reliably, and the CDR3 follows TCRdb's listing. The chain carries TRBV2 and TRBJ2-7; TRBD1 reflects the table's D call only, with no check against the DNA. From its first to its last residue, the CDR3 has 13 amino acids. Germline loops: CDR1 SNHLY, CDR2 FYNNEI. CDR3 sequence reads: CASSLRTGADILS.

The chain combines TRBV11-2 with TRBJ1-3; D might be TRBD1 (6 bases). CDR1 SGHAT and CDR2 FQNNGV come from the germline V gene. Trimming removed 6 bases at V and 0 bases at J, with 12 bases between. The CDR3 has 15 residues. The CDR3, as DNA: TGTGCCAGCAGGCCTACAGGGAGCTCTGGAAACACCATATATTTT. Protein: CASRPTGSSGNTIYF.

The chain is built from TRBV5-1 and TRBJ2-7; 15 bases align to TRBD2. Trimming took 2 bases from V and 3 from J; bases not matched to a gene: 6. This CDR3 spans 17 amino acids. CDR1 is SGHRS and CDR2 is YFSETQ in the germline V gene. This CDR3 is CASSLPGTSGRNYEQYF. The CDR3 region has the DNA TGCGCCAGCAGCTTACCCGGGACTAGCGGGAGGAACTACGAGCAGTACTTC.

The V gene is TRBV15, the J gene TRBJ2-7, with 7 positions matching TRBD1. The V gene end was trimmed by 5 bases and the J gene end by 1 base; junction bases not matched to a gene: 14. This CDR3 comprises 17 residues. CDR1 is LNHNV, CDR2 YYDKDF, per germline (reference sequence). The CDR3 reads CATSRWGRQGSSYEQYF. CDR3 coding DNA: TGTGCCACCAGCCGCTGGGGAAGACAGGGATCATCCTACGAGCAGTACTTC.

V and J are TRBV25-1 and TRBJ2-7; TRBD2 agrees at 9 bases. The CDR3 loop spans 11 amino acids. The germline CDR1 and CDR2 sequences are MGHDK and SYGVNS. The CDR3 loop reads CMPSGAYEQYF. In DNA, the CDR3 is TGTATGCCTAGCGGGGCTTACGAGCAGTACTTC.

In DNA form, the CDR3 reads TGTGCCAGCTCACCAATCGGACGGAAGAACACTGAAGCTTTCTTT. This encodes CASSPIGRKNTEAFF. This chain joins TRBV18 and TRBJ1-1, with D hard to call. Germline-derived CDR1 and CDR2 are KGHSH and LQKENI. This CDR3 contains 15 residues. V lost 2 bases, J lost 1 base, and 11 bases lay in between.

V gene TRBV2 combines with J gene TRBJ1-5; no clear D gene. Germline V gives CDR1 SNHLY, CDR2 FYNNEI. The CDR3 length is 11 residues. V lost 8 bases, J lost 4 bases, and 6 bases lay in between. CDR3 sequence: CASGGNQPQHF. CDR3 DNA: TGTGCCAGCGGCGGGAATCAGCCCCAGCATTTT.

V is TRBV10-3 and J is TRBJ2-5, with 7 bases aligning to TRBD1. With 4 bases clipped from V and 1 base from J, the junction kept 12 bases outside the gene matches. This CDR3 has 17 residues. CDR1 ENHRY and CDR2 SYGVKD come from the germline V gene. CDR3 sequence (DNA): TGTGCCATCAGTGGAGGCCTGGGACAGCCTCTCCAAGAGACCCAGTACTTC. It codes for CAISGGLGQPLQETQYF.

This clone was detected once. The gene calls are TRBV11-3 and TRBJ2-2, with no clear D. The CDR3 runs 12 residues. From germline, CDR1 is SGHNT and CDR2 YENEEA. V was shortened by 2 bases and J by 6 bases, with 4 bases between the two germline ends. CDR3 DNA: TGTGCCAGCAGCTTAAAACCCGGGGAGCTGTTTTTT. This encodes CASSLKPGELFF.